One and the same sample provided the 12 T cell receptor beta chains below, sequenced in a study of cytomegalovirus exposure and HLA in healthy donors (dated by TCRdb to 2016 to 2017). Receptors were amplified or captured by the immunoSEQ multiplex PCR assay. For the multiplex PCR, a mixture combining 60 forward primers for TCR Vbeta segments and 13 reverse primers for TCR Jbeta segments was used. In its TCRdb copy, this immuneACCESS table keeps in-frame sequences only and misses some clones. Where compared with another copy, unresolved V genes explain less than half of these, and the others have no known cause. The sample table holds about 160,000 clones, of which 87% were seen once. The ten most abundant clones make up approximately 0.85% of the sample. Sequencing input: PBMCs. The receptors come from a woman aged 25-40 years in good health and CMV-seronegative.

The J gene is TRBJ2-7, the V gene TRBV29-1, with 12 positions matching TRBD2. Per the germline V gene, CDR1 is SQVTM and CDR2 is ANQGSEA. This CDR3 is 16 amino acids long. Trimming at V came to 4 bases and at J to 2 bases, leaving 9 bases not matched to a gene. This CDR3 reads CSVAPGLAGKTYEQYF. The CDR3 DNA follows: TGCAGCGTTGCCCCGGGACTAGCGGGTAAAACCTACGAGCAGTACTTC.

The gene calls are TRBV7-2 and TRBJ2-3, with no clear D. V was clipped by 4 bases and J by 2 bases, with 4 bases between them. Germline values: CDR1 SGHTA, CDR2 FQGNSA. The CDR3 length is 12 residues. The CDR3 region is CASSSYTDTQYF. Written as DNA, the CDR3 is TGTGCCAGCAGCTCCTACACAGATACGCAGTATTTT.

The chain carries TRBV7-9 and TRBJ2-7; 7 bases fit TRBD1. Germline CDR1 SEHNR, CDR2 FQNEAQ (reference sequence). The CDR3 is made up of 11 amino acids. The junction had 0 bases not matched to a gene; V was cut back by 8 bases and J by 2 bases. For the CDR3, the DNA is TGTGCCAGCCAGGGGGCCTACGAGCAGTACTTC. It translates to CASQGAYEQYF.

The chain joins TRBV19 to TRBJ1-5, with a weak D call TRBD1 (6 bases). The V gene's germline CDR1 is LNHDA and CDR2 SQIVND (reference sequence). The CDR3 is made up of 15 amino acids. Trimming stripped 3 bases from V and 5 bases from J, with 14 bases between. The DNA for the CDR3 is TGTGCCAGTAGTATTATGGGGGCCCGGGATCAGCCCCAGCATTTT. Its protein product is CASSIMGARDQPQHF.

The rearrangement joins TRBV27 to TRBJ2-2, with 12 nucleotides matching TRBD2. Unmatched junction bases numbered 4, after V lost 7 bases and J lost 4 bases. CDR1 and CDR2 from the germline V gene are MNHEY and SMNVEV (reference sequence). The CDR3 extends over 15 amino acids. CDR3 protein: CASIGLAGPTGELFF. The CDR3 DNA follows: TGTGCCAGCATAGGACTAGCGGGGCCCACCGGGGAGCTGTTTTTT.

This clone has more than one count but fewer than ten. This rearrangement joins TRBV4-3 to TRBJ1-5; D uncertain. Trimming stripped 0 bases from V and 1 base from J, with 7 bases between. Germline loops: CDR1 LGHNA, CDR2 YSLEER. The CDR3 consists of 15 residues. The CDR3 spells CASSQDYRSNQPQHF. The CDR3 nucleotides are TGCGCCAGCAGCCAAGATTATCGGAGCAATCAGCCCCAGCATTTT.

The chain has TRBV5-1 and TRBJ1-3, with 7 bases aligning to TRBD1. CDR3 length equals 16 residues. Trimming cost V 4 bases and J 0 bases; bases outside gene matches: 7. Germline CDR1 reads SGHRS; CDR2 reads YFSETQ. CDR3 amino acids: CASSMDRPGSGNTIYF. The CDR3 region has the DNA TGCGCCAGCAGCATGGACAGGCCCGGCTCTGGAAACACCATATATTTT.

This chain connects TRBV7-9 to TRBJ1-1; no clear D gene. Looked up from germline, CDR1 is SEHNR and CDR2 is FQNEAQ (reference sequence). V was clipped by 0 bases and J by 7 bases, with 9 bases between them. CDR3 size: 13 residues. The CDR3 region is CASSLASDFEAFF. DNA for the CDR3: TGTGCCAGCAGCTTAGCCAGTGACTTTGAAGCTTTCTTT. Full variable domain (missing parts from reference TRBV7-9 and TRBJ1-1): DTGVSQNPRHKITKRGQNVTFRCDPISEHNRLYWYRQTLGQGPEFLTYFQNEAQLEKSRLLSDRFSAERPKGSFSTLEIQRTEQGDSAMYLCASSLASDFEAFFGQGTRLTVV.

This clone occurred once. V usage is TRBV5-1 and J usage is TRBJ1-4; possible D gene TRBD1, 6 bases. V lost 4 bases to trimming and J lost 3 bases, with 13 bases between them. Germline lookup yields CDR1 SGHRS and CDR2 YFSETQ. CDR3 size: 15 residues. CDR3 DNA sequence: TGCGCCAGCAGCCCGAGGGACACAGCTAATGAAAAACTGTTTTTT. As protein: CASSPRDTANEKLFF.

The chain carries TRBV28 and TRBJ2-7; 8 bases align to TRBD2. CDR1 and CDR2 from the germline V gene are MDHEN and SYDVKM. This CDR3 is built from 18 residues. V gave up 6 bases and J gave up 2 bases; unmatched junction bases: 18. The CDR3 DNA reads TGTGCCAGCAGCCCCCTTGGGGCGGGAGGCGTCACCCCCTACGAGCAGTACTTC. Protein product: CASSPLGAGGVTPYEQYF.

This clone was recorded only once. The V gene is TRBV6-5, the J gene TRBJ1-1; TRBD1 matches at 7 bases. CDR1 and CDR2 (germline): MNHEY, SVGAGI. CDR3 length: 14 residues. Trimming cost V 6 bases and J 6 bases; bases outside gene matches: 10. Here the CDR3 reads CASRDHRGQAEAFF. In DNA, the CDR3 is TGTGCCAGCAGAGACCACCGAGGACAGGCTGAAGCTTTCTTT.

CDR3 bases: TGTGCCAGCAGTTTTTCAGCGGGAGGGGTCGATGAGCAGTTCTTC. Its translation is CASSFSAGGVDEQFF. The chain recombines TRBV27 with TRBJ2-1; TRBD2 agrees at 10 bases. Trimming removed 3 bases from V and 8 bases from J; junction bases left unmatched: 7. Germline V CDR1 and CDR2: MNHEY, SMNVEV (reference sequence). This CDR3 spans 15 amino acids.